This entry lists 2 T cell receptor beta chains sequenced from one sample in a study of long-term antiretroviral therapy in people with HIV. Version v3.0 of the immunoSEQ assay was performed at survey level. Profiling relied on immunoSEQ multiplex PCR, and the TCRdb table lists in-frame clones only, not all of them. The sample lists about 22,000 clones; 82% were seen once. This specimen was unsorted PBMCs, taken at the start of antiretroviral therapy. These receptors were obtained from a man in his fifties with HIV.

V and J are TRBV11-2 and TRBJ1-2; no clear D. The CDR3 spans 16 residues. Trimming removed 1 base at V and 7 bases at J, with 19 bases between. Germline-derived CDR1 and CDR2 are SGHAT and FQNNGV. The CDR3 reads CASSLGFGPLRGGYTF. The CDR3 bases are TGTGCCAGCAGCTTAGGGTTCGGGCCTCTCCGTGGTGGCTACACCTTC. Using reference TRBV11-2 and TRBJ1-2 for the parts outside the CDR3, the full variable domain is EAGVAQSPRYKIIEKRQSVAFWCNPISGHATLYWYQQILGQGPKLLIQFQNNGVVDDSQLPKDRFSAERLKGVDSTLKIQPAKLEDSAVYLCASSLGFGPLRGGYTFGSGTRLTVV.

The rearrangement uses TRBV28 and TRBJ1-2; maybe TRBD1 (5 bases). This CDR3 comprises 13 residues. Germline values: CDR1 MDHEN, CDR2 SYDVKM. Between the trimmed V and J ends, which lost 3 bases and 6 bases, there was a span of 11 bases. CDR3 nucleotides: TGTGCCAGCAGTTTTAGGCAGGGCGATGGCTACACCTTC. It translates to CASSFRQGDGYTF.